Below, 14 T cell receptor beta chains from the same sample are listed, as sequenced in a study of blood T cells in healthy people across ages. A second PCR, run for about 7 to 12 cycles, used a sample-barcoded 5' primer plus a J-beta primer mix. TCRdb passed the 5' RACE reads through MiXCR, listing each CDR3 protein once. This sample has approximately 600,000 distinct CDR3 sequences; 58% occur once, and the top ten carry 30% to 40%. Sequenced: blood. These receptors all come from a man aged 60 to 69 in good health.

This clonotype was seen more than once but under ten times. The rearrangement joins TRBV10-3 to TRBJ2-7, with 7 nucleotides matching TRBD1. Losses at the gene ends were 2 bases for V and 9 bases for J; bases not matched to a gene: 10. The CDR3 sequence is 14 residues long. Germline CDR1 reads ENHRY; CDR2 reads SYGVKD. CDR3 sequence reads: CAISELKQGSGQYF. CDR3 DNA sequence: TGTGCCATCAGTGAGCTTAAACAGGGGTCAGGGCAGTACTTC.

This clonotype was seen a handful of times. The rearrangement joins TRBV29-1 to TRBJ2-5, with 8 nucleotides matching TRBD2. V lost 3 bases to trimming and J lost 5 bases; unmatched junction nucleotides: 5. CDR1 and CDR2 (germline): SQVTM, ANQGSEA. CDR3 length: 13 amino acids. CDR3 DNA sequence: TGCAGCGTTGAGGGCGCTAGCGGGGAGACCCAGTACTTC. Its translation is CSVEGASGETQYF.

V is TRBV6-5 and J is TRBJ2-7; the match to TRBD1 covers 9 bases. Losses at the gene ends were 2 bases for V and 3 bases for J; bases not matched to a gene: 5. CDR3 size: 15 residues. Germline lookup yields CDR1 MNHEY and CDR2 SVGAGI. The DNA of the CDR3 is TGTGCCAGCAGTTACACGGGACAGGGAGTCTACGAGCAGTACTTC. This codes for CASSYTGQGVYEQYF.

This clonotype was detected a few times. CDR3 bases: TGTGCCAGCAGGCGATACTATAGCGGGGGGTTGTCAGAGACCCAGTACTTC. Translation: CASRRYYSGGLSETQYF. V and J are TRBV12-3 or TRBV12-4 and TRBJ2-5, with 10 nucleotides matching TRBD2. This CDR3 is built from 17 residues. Germline trimming cut 6 bases from V and 4 bases from J; bases unmatched to any gene: 14.

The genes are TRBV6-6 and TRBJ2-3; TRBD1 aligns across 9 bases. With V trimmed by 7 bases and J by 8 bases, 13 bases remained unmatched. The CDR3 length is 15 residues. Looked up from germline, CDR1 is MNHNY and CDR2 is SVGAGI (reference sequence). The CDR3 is CASTNSGQGVVTQYF. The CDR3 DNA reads TGTGCCAGCACCAACTCGGGACAGGGCGTAGTTACGCAGTATTTT.

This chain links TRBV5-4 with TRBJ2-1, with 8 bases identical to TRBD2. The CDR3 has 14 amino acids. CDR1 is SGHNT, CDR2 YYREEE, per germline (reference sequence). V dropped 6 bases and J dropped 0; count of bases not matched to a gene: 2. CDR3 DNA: TGTGCCAGCACCAGCGGGGGCTCCTACAATGAGCAGTTCTTC. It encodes CASTSGGSYNEQFF.

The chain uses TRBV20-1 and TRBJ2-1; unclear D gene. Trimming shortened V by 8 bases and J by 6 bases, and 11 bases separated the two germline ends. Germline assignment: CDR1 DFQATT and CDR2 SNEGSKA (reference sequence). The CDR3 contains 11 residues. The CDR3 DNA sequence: TGCAGTTACGTTTGGGCCAATGAGCAGTTCTTC. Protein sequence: CSYVWANEQFF.

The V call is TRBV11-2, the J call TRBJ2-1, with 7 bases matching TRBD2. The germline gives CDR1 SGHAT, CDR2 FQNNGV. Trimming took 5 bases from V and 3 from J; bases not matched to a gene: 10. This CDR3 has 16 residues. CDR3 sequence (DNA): TGTGCCAGCAGCCCGTGGGAGGGCACTTACTACAATGAGCAGTTCTTC. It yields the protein CASSPWEGTYYNEQFF.

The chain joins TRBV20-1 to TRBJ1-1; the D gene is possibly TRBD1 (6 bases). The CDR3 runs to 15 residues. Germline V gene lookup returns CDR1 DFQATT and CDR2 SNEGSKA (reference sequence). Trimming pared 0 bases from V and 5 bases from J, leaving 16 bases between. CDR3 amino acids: CSARDPGVGKTEAFF. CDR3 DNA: TGCAGTGCTAGAGATCCAGGGGTGGGAAAAACTGAAGCTTTCTTT.

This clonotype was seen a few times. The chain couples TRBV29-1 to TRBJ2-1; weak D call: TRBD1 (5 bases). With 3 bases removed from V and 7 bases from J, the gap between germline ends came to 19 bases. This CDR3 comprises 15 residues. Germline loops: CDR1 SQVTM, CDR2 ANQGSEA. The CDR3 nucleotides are TGCAGCGTTGAGCCCCGGCAGGGTGGATTTAATGAGCAGTTCTTC. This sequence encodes CSVEPRQGGFNEQFF.

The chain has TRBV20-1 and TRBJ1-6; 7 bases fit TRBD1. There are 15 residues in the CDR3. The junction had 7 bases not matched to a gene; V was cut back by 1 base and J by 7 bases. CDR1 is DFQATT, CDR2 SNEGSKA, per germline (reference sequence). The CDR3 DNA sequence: TGCAGTGCTAGAGCCACCGGGACAGCCAATTCACCCCTCCACTTT. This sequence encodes CSARATGTANSPLHF.

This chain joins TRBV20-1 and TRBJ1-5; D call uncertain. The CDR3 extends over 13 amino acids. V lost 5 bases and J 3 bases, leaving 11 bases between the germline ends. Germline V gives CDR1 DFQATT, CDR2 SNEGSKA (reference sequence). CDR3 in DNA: TGCAGTGCTCTCCGGGAGGTCAATCAGCCCCAGCATTTT. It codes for CSALREVNQPQHF.

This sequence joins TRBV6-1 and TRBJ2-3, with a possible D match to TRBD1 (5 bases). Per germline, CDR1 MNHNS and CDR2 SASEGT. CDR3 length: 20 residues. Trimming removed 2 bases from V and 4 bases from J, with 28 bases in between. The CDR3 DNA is TGTGCCAGCAGTGAATCCCCTTGGACCAAAGACAGCATCATCGCAGATACGCAGTATTTT. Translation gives CASSESPWTKDSIIADTQYF.

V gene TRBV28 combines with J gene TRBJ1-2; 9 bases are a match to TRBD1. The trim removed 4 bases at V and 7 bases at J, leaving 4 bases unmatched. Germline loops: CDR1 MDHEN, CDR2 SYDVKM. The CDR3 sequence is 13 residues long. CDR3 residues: CASSSTGGGGYTF. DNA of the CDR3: TGTGCCAGCAGTTCGACAGGGGGTGGTGGCTACACCTTC.